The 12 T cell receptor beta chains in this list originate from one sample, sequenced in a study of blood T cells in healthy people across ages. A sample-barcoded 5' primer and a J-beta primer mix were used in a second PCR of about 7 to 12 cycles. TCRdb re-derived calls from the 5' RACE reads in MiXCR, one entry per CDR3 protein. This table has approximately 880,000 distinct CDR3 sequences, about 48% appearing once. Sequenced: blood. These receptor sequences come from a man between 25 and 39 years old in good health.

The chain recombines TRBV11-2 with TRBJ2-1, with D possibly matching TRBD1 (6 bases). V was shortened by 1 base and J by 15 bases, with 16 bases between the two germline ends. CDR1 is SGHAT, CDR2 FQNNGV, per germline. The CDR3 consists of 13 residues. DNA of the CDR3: TGTGCCAGCAGCTTAGGTCCCCCTGCAGGGGTGTTCTTC. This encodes CASSLGPPAGVFF.

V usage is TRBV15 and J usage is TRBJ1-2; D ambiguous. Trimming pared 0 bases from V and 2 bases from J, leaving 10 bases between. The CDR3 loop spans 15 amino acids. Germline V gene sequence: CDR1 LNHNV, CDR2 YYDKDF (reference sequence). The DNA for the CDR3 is TGTGCCACCAGCAGAGATGGGGTCGGGAACTATGGCTACACCTTC. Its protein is CATSRDGVGNYGYTF.

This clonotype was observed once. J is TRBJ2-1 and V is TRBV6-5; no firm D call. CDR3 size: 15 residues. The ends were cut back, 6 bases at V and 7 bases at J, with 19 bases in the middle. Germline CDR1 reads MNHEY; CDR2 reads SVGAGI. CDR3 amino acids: CASRPRTNFPNEQFF. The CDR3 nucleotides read TGTGCCAGCAGACCCCGGACGAACTTCCCGAATGAGCAGTTCTTC.

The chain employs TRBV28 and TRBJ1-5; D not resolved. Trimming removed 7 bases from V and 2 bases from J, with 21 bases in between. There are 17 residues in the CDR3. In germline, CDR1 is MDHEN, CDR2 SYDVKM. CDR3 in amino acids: CASTSSGRGFGNQPQHF. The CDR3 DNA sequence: TGTGCCAGCACCTCTTCGGGCAGAGGATTCGGCAATCAGCCCCAGCATTTT.

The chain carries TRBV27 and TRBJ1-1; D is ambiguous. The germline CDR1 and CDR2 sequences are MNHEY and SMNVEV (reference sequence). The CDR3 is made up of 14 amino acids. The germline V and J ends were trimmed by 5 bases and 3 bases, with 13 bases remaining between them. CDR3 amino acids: CASSVLPRDTEAFF. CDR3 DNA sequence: TGTGCCAGCAGTGTACTCCCCCGGGACACTGAAGCTTTCTTT.

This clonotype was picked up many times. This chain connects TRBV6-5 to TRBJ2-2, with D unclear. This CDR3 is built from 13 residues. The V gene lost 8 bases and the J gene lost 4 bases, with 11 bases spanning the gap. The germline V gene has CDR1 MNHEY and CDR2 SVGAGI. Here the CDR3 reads CASSRTRTGELFF. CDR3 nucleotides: TGTGCCAGCTCTAGGACGCGCACCGGGGAGCTGTTTTTT.

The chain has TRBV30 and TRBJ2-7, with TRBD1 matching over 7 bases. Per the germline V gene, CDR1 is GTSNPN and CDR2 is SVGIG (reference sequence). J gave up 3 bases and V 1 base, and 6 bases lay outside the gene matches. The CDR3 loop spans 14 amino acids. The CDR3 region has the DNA TGTGCCTGGAGTGGACAGGGAGATTTCTACGAGCAGTACTTC. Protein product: CAWSGQGDFYEQYF.

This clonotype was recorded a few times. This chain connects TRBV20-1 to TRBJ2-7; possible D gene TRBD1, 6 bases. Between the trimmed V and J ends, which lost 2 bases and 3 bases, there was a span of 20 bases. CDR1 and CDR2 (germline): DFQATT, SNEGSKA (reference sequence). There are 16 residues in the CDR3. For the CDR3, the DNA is TGCAGTGCTAGACCAACCGGGACACCTGTGAACTACGAGCAGTACTTC. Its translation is CSARPTGTPVNYEQYF.

CDR3 amino acids: CASSFDRAAYGYTF. The CDR3, as DNA: TGTGCCAGCAGTTTTGACAGGGCGGCGTATGGCTACACCTTC. This chain joins TRBV28 and TRBJ1-2, with 7 bases identical to TRBD1. There are 14 residues in the CDR3. V was clipped by 3 bases and J by 5 bases; unmatched bases: 6. Germline values: CDR1 MDHEN, CDR2 SYDVKM.

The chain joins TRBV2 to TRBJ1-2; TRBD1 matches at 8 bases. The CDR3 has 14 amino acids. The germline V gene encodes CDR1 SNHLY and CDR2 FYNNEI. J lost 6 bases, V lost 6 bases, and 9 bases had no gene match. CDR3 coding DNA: TGTGCCAGCAGCGACCGGGACAGGACGGATGGCTACACCTTC. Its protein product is CASSDRDRTDGYTF.

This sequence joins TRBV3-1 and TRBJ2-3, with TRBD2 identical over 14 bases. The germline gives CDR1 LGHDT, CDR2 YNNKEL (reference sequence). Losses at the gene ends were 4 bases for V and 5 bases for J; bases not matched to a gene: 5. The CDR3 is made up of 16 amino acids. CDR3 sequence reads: CASSPTSGGGRDTQYF. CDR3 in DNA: TGTGCCAGCAGCCCGACTAGCGGGGGGGGGAGAGATACGCAGTATTTT.

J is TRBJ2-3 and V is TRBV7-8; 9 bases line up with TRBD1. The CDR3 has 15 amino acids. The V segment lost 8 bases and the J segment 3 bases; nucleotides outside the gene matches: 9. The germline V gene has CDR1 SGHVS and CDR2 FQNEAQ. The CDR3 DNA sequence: TGTGCCAGCGTTCCCGGGACAGGGTCTACAGATACGCAGTATTTT. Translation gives CASVPGTGSTDTQYF.